This T cell receptor (beta chain) was captured in a study of shared clonotypes between healthy human individuals. Worth noting for this clone: The antigen is not known.

Original processing notes: Filtering differed since immunoSEQ provided only junctions, with no quality scores. Sequenced by immunoSEQ multiplex PCR; TCRdb stores in-frame clones only, minus some. V and J calls and clone size are given by that table; D and trimming were obtained from the DNA. The sample lists about 1.9 million clones, 90% to 95% occurring once. Overall study findings and caveats: Clonotypes which were not shared had lower generation probabilities than clonotypes that all four donors shared.

The naive CD8 subset, CD45RO-negative cells positively selected for CCR7, excluded terminally differentiated effector memory CD45RA+ cells. V gave up 0 bases and J gave up 0 bases, with 13 bases separating them. This CDR3 comprises 18 residues. CDR1 and CDR2 (germline): SGDLS, YYNGEE. Input material: naive CD8+ T cells from PBMCs. This chain joins TRBV9 and TRBJ2-6; weak D call: TRBD1 (6 bases). This receptor was identified in a man younger than 30 in good health. Some clones in this sample may be carry-over from other donors' samples. CDR3 DNA: TGTGCCAGCAGCGTAGATTGGGGGCTGAGCTCTGGGGCCAACGTCCTGACTTTC. Translated, it gives CASSVDWGLSSGANVLTF.